This TCR delta chain was identified in a study of Vδ1+ human thymocytes. About this clone: Its antigen is unidentified.

Sequences come from RNA converted to cDNA by reverse transcription. The CDR3 regions were amplified by multiplex PCR from V-gene primers to a constant-region primer. TCRdb re-called the multiplex PCR reads using CATT. The sample lists approximately 58,000 delta-chain clones, over 13% occurring once. Between roughly 98% and 99.6% of sorted thymocytes were Vdelta1+. CDR1 and CDR2 (germline): TSWWSYY, QGS. This CDR3 contains 19 residues. The V gene lost 3 bases and the J gene lost 0 bases, with 23 bases spanning the gap. Study results and caveats: Approximately 19% of thymic delta-chain sequences were Vdelta2, with few Vdelta3, unlike blood Vdelta1+ controls. Thymic TRG and TRD repertoires appeared highly polyclonal, with Gaussian CDR3 length distributions.

The clonotype was recovered from a girl under three years old who had congenital heart surgery. The chain is built from TRDV1 and TRDJ1, with D hard to call. The sample taken for sequencing was Vdelta1+ gamma-delta thymocytes from the thymus. Subset specified: FACS-sorted CD3+ TCRalphabeta- TCRVdelta1+ TCRVdelta2- thymocytes. CDR3 amino acids: CALGEFFRTFLTNTDKLIF. The CDR3 DNA reads TGTGCTCTTGGGGAGTTTTTTCGAACCTTTCTGACTAACACCGATAAACTCATCTTT.